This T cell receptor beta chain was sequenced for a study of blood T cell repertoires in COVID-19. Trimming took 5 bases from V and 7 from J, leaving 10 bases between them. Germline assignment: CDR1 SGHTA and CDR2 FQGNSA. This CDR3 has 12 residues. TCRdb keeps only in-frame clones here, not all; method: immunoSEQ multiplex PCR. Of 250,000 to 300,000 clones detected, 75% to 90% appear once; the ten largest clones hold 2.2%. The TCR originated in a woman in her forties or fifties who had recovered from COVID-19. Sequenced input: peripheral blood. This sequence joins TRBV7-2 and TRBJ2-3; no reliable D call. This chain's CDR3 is CASSPNGYTQYF. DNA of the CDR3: TGTGCCAGCAGCCCTAACGGGTATACGCAGTATTTT.